Sequencing of this T cell receptor (beta chain) was carried out in a study of breast tumors, draining lymph nodes, adjacent tissues. V shed 0 bases and J shed 7 bases, with 13 bases lying between them. Per the germline V gene, CDR1 is LGHDT and CDR2 is YNNKEL (reference sequence). The CDR3 runs 15 residues. Axillary draining lymph nodes of breast cancer patients supplied the node samples. TCRdb reanalysed the multiplex PCR reads using MiXCR and keeps one entry per CDR3 protein. The top ten hold roughly 3.5% of the sample, which has about 220,000 distinct CDR3 sequences, 30% to 35% seen once. Sequences were obtained from axillary lymph node tissue. This sequence joins TRBV3-1 and TRBJ1-5, with no clear D. The TCR was taken from a female donor with breast cancer. Some clones in this sample may be carry-over from other donors' samples. The CDR3 reads CASSQDARAWQPQHF. CDR3 coding DNA: TGTGCCAGCAGCCAAGATGCGCGGGCCTGGCAGCCCCAGCATTTT.